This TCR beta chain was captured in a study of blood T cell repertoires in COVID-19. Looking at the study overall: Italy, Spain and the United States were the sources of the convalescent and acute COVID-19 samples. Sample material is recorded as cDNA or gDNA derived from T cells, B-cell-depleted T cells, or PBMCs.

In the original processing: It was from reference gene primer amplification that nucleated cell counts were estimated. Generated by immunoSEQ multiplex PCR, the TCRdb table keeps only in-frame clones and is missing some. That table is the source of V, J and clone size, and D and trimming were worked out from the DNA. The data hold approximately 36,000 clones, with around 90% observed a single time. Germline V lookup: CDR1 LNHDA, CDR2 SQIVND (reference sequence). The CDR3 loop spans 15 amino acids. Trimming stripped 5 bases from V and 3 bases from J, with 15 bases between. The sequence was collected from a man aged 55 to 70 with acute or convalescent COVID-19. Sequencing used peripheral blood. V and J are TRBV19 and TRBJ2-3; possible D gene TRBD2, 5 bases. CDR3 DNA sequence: TGTGCCAGTAGTGGCGGGTGGCGCCTAACAGATACGCAGTATTTT. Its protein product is CASSGGWRLTDTQYF.